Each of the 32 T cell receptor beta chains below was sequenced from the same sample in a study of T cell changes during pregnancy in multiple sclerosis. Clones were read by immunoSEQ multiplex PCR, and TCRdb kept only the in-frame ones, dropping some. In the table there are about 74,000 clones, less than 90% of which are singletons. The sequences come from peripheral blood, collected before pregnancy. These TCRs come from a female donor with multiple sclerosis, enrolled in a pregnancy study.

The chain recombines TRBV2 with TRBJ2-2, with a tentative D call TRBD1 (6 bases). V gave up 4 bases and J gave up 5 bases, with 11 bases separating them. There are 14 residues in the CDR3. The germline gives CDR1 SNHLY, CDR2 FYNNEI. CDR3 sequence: CASSGSQGTGELFF. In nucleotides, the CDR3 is TGTGCCAGCAGTGGGTCCCAGGGGACCGGGGAGCTGTTTTTT.

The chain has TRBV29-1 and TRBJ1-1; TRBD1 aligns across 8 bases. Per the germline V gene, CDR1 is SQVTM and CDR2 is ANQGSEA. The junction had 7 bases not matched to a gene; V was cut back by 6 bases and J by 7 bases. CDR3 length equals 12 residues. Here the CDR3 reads CSVSGGVSEAFF. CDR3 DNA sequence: TGCAGCGTGTCAGGGGGCGTGAGTGAAGCTTTCTTT.

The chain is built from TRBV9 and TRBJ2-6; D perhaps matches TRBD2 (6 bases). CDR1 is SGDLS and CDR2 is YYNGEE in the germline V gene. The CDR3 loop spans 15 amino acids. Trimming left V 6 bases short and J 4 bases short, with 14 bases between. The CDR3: CASIGRGGGANVLTF. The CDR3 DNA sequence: TGTGCCAGCATTGGGCGGGGCGGCGGGGCCAACGTCCTGACTTTC.

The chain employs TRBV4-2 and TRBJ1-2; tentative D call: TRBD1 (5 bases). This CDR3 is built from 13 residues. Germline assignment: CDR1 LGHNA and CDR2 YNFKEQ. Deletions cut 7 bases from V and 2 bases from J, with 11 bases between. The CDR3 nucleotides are TGTGCCAGCACCTATGGGGGGAACTATGGCTACACCTTC. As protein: CASTYGGNYGYTF.

CDR3 residues: CASSKRPVNTEAFF. CDR3 bases: TGCGCCAGCAGCAAGAGGCCAGTGAACACTGAAGCTTTCTTT. The chain carries TRBV5-1 and TRBJ1-1; D not certain. Germline V CDR1 and CDR2: SGHRS, YFSETQ. This CDR3 comprises 14 residues. With 4 bases removed from V and 0 bases from J, the gap between germline ends came to 10 bases.

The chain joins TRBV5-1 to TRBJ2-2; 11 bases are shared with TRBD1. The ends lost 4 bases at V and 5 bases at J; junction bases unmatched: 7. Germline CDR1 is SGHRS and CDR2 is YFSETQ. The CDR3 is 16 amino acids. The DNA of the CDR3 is TGCGCCAGCAGCCCATACGGGACAGGGGGGACCGGGGAGCTGTTTTTT. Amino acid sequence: CASSPYGTGGTGELFF.

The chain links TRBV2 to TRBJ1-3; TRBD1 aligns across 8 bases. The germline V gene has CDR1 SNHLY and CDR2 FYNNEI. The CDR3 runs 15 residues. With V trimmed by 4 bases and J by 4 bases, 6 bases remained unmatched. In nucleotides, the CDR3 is TGTGCCAGCAGTGGGACAGGGCTAAGCGGAAACACCATATATTTT. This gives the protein CASSGTGLSGNTIYF.

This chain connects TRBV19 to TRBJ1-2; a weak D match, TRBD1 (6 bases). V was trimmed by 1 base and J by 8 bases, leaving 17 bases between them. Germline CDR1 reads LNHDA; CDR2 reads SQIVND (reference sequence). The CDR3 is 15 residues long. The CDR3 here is CASSIGRTVRRGYTF. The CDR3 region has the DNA TGTGCCAGTAGTATAGGTCGGACAGTTCGGCGGGGCTACACCTTC.

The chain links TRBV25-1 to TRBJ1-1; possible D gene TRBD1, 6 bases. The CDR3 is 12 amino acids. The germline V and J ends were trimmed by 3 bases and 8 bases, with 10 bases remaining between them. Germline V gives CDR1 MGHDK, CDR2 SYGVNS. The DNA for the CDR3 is TGTGCCAGCAGTGAGTTCGACAGGGAAGCTTTCTTT. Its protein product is CASSEFDREAFF.

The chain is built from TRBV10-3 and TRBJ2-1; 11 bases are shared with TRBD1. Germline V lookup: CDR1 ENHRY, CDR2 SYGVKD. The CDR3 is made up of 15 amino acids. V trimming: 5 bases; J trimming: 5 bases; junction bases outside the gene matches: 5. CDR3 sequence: CAISKDRGRHNEQFF. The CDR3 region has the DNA TGTGCCATCAGTAAGGACAGGGGGCGTCACAATGAGCAGTTCTTC.

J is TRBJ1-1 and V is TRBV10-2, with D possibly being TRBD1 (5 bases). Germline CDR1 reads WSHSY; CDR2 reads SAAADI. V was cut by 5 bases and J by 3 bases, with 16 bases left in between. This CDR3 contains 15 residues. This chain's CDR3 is CASSSSGGVDTEAFF. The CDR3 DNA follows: TGCGCCAGCAGTTCCTCGGGGGGTGTGGACACTGAAGCTTTCTTT.

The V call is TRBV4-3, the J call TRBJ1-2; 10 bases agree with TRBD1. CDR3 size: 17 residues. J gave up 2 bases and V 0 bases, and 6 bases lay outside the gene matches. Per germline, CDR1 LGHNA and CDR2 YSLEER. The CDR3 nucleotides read TGCGCCAGCAGCCAAGAGACAGGGGGCTGGGTCAACTATGGCTACACCTTC. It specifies CASSQETGGWVNYGYTF.

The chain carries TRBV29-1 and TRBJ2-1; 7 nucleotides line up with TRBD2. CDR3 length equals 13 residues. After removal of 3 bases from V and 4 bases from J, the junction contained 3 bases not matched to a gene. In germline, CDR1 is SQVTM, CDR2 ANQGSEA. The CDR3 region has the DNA TGCAGCGTTGAGGAGCGGGGTTACAATGAGCAGTTCTTC. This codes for CSVEERGYNEQFF.

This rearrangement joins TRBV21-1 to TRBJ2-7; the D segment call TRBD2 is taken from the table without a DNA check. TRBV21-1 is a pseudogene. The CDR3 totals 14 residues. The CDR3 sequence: CASGARLAGYEQYF. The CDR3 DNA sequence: TGTGCCAGTGGGGCGAGACTAGCGGGCTACGAGCAGTACTTC.

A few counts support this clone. The CDR3: CAWSVHRNTEAFF. In nucleotides, the CDR3 is TGTGCCTGGAGTGTACACCGGAACACTGAAGCTTTCTTT. The V call is TRBV30, the J call TRBJ1-1; D not certain. Looked up from germline, CDR1 is GTSNPN and CDR2 is SVGIG (reference sequence). The CDR3 has 13 amino acids. Trimming took 0 bases from V and 1 from J, leaving 6 bases between them. The full variable domain, with the rest looked up from reference TRBV30 and TRBJ1-1, is SQTIHQWPATLVQPVGSPLSLECTVEGTSNPNLYWYRQAAGRGLQLLFYSVGIGQISSEVPQNLSASRPQDRQFILSSKKLLLSDSGFYLCAWSVHRNTEAFFGQGTRLTVV.

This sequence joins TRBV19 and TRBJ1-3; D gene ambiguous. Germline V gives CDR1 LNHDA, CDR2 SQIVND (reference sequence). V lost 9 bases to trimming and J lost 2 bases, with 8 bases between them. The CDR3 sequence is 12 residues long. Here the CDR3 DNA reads TGTGCCAGCAAGCCAACTGGAAACACCATATATTTT. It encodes CASKPTGNTIYF.

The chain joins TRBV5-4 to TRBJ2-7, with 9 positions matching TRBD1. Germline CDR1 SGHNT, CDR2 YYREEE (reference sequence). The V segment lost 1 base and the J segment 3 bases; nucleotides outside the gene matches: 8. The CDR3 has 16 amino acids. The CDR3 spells CASSLNRDRDDYEQYF. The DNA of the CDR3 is TGTGCCAGCAGCTTGAACCGGGACAGGGACGACTACGAGCAGTACTTC. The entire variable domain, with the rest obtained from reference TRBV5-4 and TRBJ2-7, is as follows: ETGVTQSPTHLIKTRGQQVTLRCSSQSGHNTVSWYQQALGQGPQFIFQYYREEENGRGNFPPRFSGLQFPNYSSELNVNALELDDSALYLCASSLNRDRDDYEQYFGPGTRLTVT.

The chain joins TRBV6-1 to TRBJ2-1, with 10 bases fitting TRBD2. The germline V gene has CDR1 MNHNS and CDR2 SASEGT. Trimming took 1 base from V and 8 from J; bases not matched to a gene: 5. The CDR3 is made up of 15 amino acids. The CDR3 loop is CASSEGSSGSYEQFF. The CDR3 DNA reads TGTGCCAGCAGTGAAGGGTCTAGCGGGAGTTATGAGCAGTTCTTC.

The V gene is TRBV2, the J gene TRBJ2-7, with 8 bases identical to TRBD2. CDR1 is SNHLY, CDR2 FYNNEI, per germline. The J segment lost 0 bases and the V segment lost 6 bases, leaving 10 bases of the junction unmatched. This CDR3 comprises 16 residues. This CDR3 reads CASSSRVAGHSYEQYF. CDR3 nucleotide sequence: TGTGCCAGCAGCAGTCGGGTAGCGGGACACTCCTACGAGCAGTACTTC.

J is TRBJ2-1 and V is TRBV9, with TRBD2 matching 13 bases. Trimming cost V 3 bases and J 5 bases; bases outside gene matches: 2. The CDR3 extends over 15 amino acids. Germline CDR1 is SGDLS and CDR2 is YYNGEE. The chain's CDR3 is CASSGLAGGHNEQFF. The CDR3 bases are TGTGCCAGCAGCGGACTAGCGGGGGGACACAATGAGCAGTTCTTC.

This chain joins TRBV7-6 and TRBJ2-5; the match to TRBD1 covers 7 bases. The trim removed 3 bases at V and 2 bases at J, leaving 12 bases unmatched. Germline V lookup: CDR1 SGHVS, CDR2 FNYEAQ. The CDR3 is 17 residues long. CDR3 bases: TGTGCCAGCAGCTTTCGGGACAGCGGTTCCAATCAAGAGACCCAGTACTTC. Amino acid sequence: CASSFRDSGSNQETQYF.

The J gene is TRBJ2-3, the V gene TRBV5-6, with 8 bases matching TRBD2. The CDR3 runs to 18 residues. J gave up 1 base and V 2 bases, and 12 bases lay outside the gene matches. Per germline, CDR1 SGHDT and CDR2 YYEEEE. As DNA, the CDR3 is TGTGCCAGCAGCTTCGGTTTTAGCGGGGACCTCGGCACAGATACGCAGTATTTT. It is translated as CASSFGFSGDLGTDTQYF.

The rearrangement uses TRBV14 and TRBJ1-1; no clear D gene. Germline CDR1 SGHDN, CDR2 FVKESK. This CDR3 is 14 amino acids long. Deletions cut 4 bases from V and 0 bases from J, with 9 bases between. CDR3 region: CASSRHRMNTEAFF. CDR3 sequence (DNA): TGTGCCAGCAGCCGACATAGGATGAACACTGAAGCTTTCTTT.

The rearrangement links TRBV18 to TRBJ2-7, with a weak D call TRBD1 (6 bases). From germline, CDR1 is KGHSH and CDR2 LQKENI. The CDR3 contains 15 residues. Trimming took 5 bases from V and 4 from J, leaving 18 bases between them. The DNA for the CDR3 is TGTGCCAGCTCATTAATAGGCGGACAGTCGTACGAGCAGTACTTC. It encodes CASSLIGGQSYEQYF.

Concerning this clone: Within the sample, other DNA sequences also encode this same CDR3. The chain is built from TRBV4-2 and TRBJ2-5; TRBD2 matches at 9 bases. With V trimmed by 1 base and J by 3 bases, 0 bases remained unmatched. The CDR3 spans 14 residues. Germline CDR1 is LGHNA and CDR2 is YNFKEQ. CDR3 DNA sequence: TGTGCCAGCAGCCAAGGACTAGCGGAAGAGACCCAGTACTTC. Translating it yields CASSQGLAEETQYF.

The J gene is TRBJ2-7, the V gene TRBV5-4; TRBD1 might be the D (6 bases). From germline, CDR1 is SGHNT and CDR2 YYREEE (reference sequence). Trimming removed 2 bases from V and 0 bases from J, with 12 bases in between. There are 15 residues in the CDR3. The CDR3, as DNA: TGTGCCAGCAGCTTCGGACCAGGGGACTCCTACGAGCAGTACTTC. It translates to CASSFGPGDSYEQYF. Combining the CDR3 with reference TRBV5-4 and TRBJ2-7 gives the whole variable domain ETGVTQSPTHLIKTRGQQVTLRCSSQSGHNTVSWYQQALGQGPQFIFQYYREEENGRGNFPPRFSGLQFPNYSSELNVNALELDDSALYLCASSFGPGDSYEQYFGPGTRLTVT.

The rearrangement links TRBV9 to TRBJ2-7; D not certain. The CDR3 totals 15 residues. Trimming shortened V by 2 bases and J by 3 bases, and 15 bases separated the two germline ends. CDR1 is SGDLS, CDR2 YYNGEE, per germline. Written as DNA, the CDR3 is TGTGCCAGCAGCGTCGGCCCTAACAGCTACTACGAGCAGTACTTC. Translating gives CASSVGPNSYYEQYF.

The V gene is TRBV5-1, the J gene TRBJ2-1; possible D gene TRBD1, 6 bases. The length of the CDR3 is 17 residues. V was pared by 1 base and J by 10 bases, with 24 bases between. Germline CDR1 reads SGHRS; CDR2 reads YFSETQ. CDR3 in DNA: TGCGCCAGCAGCTTGACCCACCGGGACAACGCGTTTCCGGAGCAGTTCTTC. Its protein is CASSLTHRDNAFPEQFF.

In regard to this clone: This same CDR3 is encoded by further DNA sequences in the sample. CDR3 loop: CAWSVLREKLFF. Written as DNA, the CDR3 is TGTGCCTGGAGTGTACTGCGCGAAAAACTGTTTTTT. This sequence joins TRBV30 and TRBJ1-4; D unclear. The germline V gene encodes CDR1 GTSNPN and CDR2 SVGIG (reference sequence). Trimming pared 0 bases from V and 8 bases from J, leaving 7 bases between. The CDR3 is made up of 12 amino acids.

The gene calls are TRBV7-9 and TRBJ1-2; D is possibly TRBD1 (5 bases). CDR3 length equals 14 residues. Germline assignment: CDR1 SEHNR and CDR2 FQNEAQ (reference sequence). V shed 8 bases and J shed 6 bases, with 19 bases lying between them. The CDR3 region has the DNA TGTGCCAGCCACCGGACAAGCTTAGGGGATGGCTACACCTTC. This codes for CASHRTSLGDGYTF.

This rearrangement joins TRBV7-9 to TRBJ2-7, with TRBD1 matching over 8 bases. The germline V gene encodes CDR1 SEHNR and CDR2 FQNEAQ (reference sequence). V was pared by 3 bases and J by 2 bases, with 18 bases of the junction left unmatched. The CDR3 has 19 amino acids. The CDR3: CASSLVTGVGQGATYEQYF. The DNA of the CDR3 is TGTGCCAGCAGCTTGGTGACAGGGGTTGGCCAGGGCGCCACCTACGAGCAGTACTTC.

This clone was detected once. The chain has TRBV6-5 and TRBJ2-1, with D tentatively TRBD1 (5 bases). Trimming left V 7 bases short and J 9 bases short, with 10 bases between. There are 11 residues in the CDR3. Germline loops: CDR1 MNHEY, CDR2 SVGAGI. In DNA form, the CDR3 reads TGTGCCAGCACATTTAGGGGTGAGCAGTTCTTC. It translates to CASTFRGEQFF.